These 23 T cell receptor beta chains were all obtained from the same sample, sequenced in a study of beta chain features in type 1 diabetes. The sequenced template was cDNA made from the entire isolated RNA. Some clones are missing from TCRdb's copy, which holds only in-frame ones; the method was immunoSEQ multiplex PCR. Of approximately 100,000 clones in the sample, 30% to 50% are singletons; the top ten hold 0.065%. The sample taken for sequencing was stem cell memory CD4+ T cells from blood. These receptor sequences come from a woman younger than 30 in good health.

In its sample, this clone was seen a few times. V gene TRBV4-1 combines with J gene TRBJ1-3; 9 bases agree with TRBD1. Germline CDR1 is MGHRA and CDR2 is YSYEKL. V lost 2 bases and J lost 1; bases outside the gene matches: 9. CDR3 length: 18 amino acids. CDR3 sequence: CASSQSTGQGKSGNTIYF. CDR3 bases: TGCGCCAGCAGCCAATCGACTGGACAGGGGAAATCTGGAAACACCATATATTTT.

The chain combines TRBV4-1 with TRBJ2-7, with TRBD2 matching over 13 bases. The germline gives CDR1 MGHRA, CDR2 YSYEKL. J lost 2 bases, V lost 1 base, and 8 bases had no gene match. This CDR3 has 18 amino acids. The CDR3 reads CASSQATSGRARAYEQYF. In DNA, the CDR3 is TGCGCCAGCAGCCAAGCTACTAGCGGGAGGGCCCGGGCCTACGAGCAGTACTTC.

The J gene is TRBJ1-1, the V gene TRBV5-1; D remains unclear. Trimming removed 2 bases from V and 4 bases from J, with 6 bases in between. The germline V gene has CDR1 SGHRS and CDR2 YFSETQ. The CDR3 spans 12 residues. The CDR3 bases are TGCGCCAGCAGCTTCTCCAGCACTGAAGCTTTCTTT. Residues: CASSFSSTEAFF.

The chain has TRBV27 and TRBJ2-5; 8 bases are a match to TRBD1. Germline V gives CDR1 MNHEY, CDR2 SMNVEV (reference sequence). V shed 3 bases, J shed 7 bases, and the junction held 7 bases outside the gene matches. This CDR3 contains 14 residues. The CDR3: CASSFDRGVGTQYF. In DNA form, the CDR3 reads TGTGCCAGCAGTTTCGACAGGGGAGTGGGGACCCAGTACTTC.

V gene TRBV19 combines with J gene TRBJ1-1, with 7 bases identical to TRBD1. This CDR3 spans 13 amino acids. Per the germline V gene, CDR1 is LNHDA and CDR2 is SQIVND (reference sequence). Trimming cost V 6 bases and J 4 bases; bases outside gene matches: 5. CDR3 loop: CASRPTGATEAFF. DNA of the CDR3: TGTGCCAGTAGACCAACAGGGGCCACTGAAGCTTTCTTT.

The chain couples TRBV9 to TRBJ2-1; TRBD2 agrees at 13 bases. CDR1 SGDLS and CDR2 YYNGEE come from the germline V gene. This CDR3 contains 15 residues. Trimming cost V 5 bases and J 6 bases; bases outside gene matches: 5. In nucleotides, the CDR3 is TGTGCCAGCAGGACCGGGACTAGCGGGACCAATGAGCAGTTCTTC. This encodes CASRTGTSGTNEQFF.

J is TRBJ1-2 and V is TRBV4-1; 8 nucleotides align to TRBD1. The germline V gene encodes CDR1 MGHRA and CDR2 YSYEKL. CDR3 length: 18 amino acids. The ends lost 4 bases at V and 0 bases at J; junction bases unmatched: 13. DNA of the CDR3: TGCGCCAGCAGCCGACAGGGGATGATTGCCCTAGCTAACTATGGCTACACCTTC. Amino acids: CASSRQGMIALANYGYTF.

The V and J genes are TRBV9 and TRBJ2-6; 10 bases agree with TRBD2. Germline V lookup: CDR1 SGDLS, CDR2 YYNGEE. V trimming: 4 bases; J trimming: 0 bases; junction bases outside the gene matches: 7. CDR3 length: 18 residues. CDR3: CASSLGLAVSSGANVLTF. CDR3 coding DNA: TGTGCCAGCAGCCTAGGACTAGCGGTGAGCTCTGGGGCCAACGTCCTGACTTTC.

This clone was found a few times. The chain uses TRBV18 and TRBJ2-7; TRBD2 agrees at 11 bases. The CDR3 covers 14 residues. Germline assignment: CDR1 KGHSH and CDR2 LQKENI. V lost 6 bases to trimming and J lost 2 bases; unmatched junction nucleotides: 3. The CDR3 is CASSVAGGPYEQYF. DNA for the CDR3: TGTGCCAGCTCGGTAGCGGGAGGGCCCTACGAGCAGTACTTC.

This clone was counted only a few times. The genes are TRBV7-2 and TRBJ2-1; 7 nucleotides agree with TRBD1. CDR1 SGHTA and CDR2 FQGNSA come from the germline V gene. CDR3 length equals 13 residues. After removal of 5 bases from V and 6 bases from J, the junction contained 4 bases not matched to a gene. The CDR3 DNA reads as TGTGCCAGCAGCCCCGACAGGGTCAATGAGCAGTTCTTC. The encoded protein is CASSPDRVNEQFF.

This chain uses TRBV7-8 with TRBJ2-7, with 11 bases identical to TRBD2. Unmatched junction bases numbered 8, after V lost 1 base and J lost 3 bases. From germline, CDR1 is SGHVS and CDR2 FQNEAQ. The CDR3 is made up of 17 amino acids. CDR3 loop: CASSLVRLAGGLYEQYF. The CDR3 DNA follows: TGTGCCAGCAGCTTAGTTAGGCTAGCGGGGGGCCTCTACGAGCAGTACTTC.

This clone was found a few times. This sequence joins TRBV14 and TRBJ2-1; 9 nucleotides match TRBD1. V was pared by 0 bases and J by 4 bases, with 4 bases of the junction left unmatched. CDR3 length: 16 amino acids. The germline V gene has CDR1 SGHDN and CDR2 FVKESK. The CDR3 sequence: CASSQDRGTGYNEQFF. CDR3 coding DNA: TGTGCCAGCAGCCAAGATCGGGGGACAGGGTACAATGAGCAGTTCTTC. The full variable domain, with the rest looked up from reference TRBV14 and TRBJ2-1, is EAGVTQFPSHSVIEKGQTVTLRCDPISGHDNLYWYRRVMGKEIKFLLHFVKESKQDESGMPNNRFLAERTGGTYSTLKVQPAELEDSGVYFCASSQDRGTGYNEQFFGPGTRLTVL.

This clone was picked up a small number of times. The chain carries TRBV7-9 and TRBJ2-1; D uncertain. CDR1 and CDR2 (germline): SEHNR, FQNEAQ (reference sequence). The CDR3 has 16 amino acids. Trimming removed 5 bases at V and 0 bases at J, with 14 bases between. The CDR3 loop reads CASSHRAPSSYNEQFF. For the CDR3, the DNA is TGTGCCAGCAGCCACCGCGCGCCGAGCTCCTACAATGAGCAGTTCTTC.

The chain uses TRBV5-1 and TRBJ1-1; 8 bases are a match to TRBD1. The CDR3 spans 14 residues. The germline V gene has CDR1 SGHRS and CDR2 YFSETQ. The V segment lost 4 bases and the J segment 11 bases; nucleotides outside the gene matches: 13. The DNA for the CDR3 is TGCGCCAGCAGCAGTGGACAGGGAGCCATCAGGGCTTTCTTT. Translation gives CASSSGQGAIRAFF.

This clone was detected only a few times. CDR3 residues: CASSLGQGVYGYTF. CDR3 coding DNA: TGTGCCAGCAGCCTGGGACAGGGGGTTTACGGCTACACCTTC. V and J are TRBV7-9 and TRBJ1-2; TRBD1 matches at 11 bases. The V gene's germline CDR1 is SEHNR and CDR2 FQNEAQ (reference sequence). This CDR3 has 14 amino acids. The V gene end was trimmed by 5 bases and the J gene end by 8 bases; junction bases not matched to a gene: 7. The full variable domain, with the rest looked up from reference TRBV7-9 and TRBJ1-2, is DTGVSQNPRHKITKRGQNVTFRCDPISEHNRLYWYRQTLGQGPEFLTYFQNEAQLEKSRLLSDRFSAERPKGSFSTLEIQRTEQGDSAMYLCASSLGQGVYGYTFGSGTRLTVV.

V and J are TRBV16 and TRBJ1-3; the D gene is possibly TRBD1 (5 bases). V lost 2 bases and J 0 bases, leaving 14 bases between the germline ends. The V gene's germline CDR1 is KGHSY and CDR2 FQNENV. The CDR3 has 17 residues. CDR3 in DNA: TGTGCCAGCAGCCAACTCCGTACAGGAAGCTCTGGAAACACCATATATTTT. It encodes CASSQLRTGSSGNTIYF.

The chain links TRBV23-1 to TRBJ1-2, with 7 bases fitting TRBD1. TRBV23-1 is treated as an ORF (open reading frame) with a function not yet certain. J gave up 4 bases and V 2 bases, and 19 bases lay outside the gene matches. The CDR3 sequence is 19 residues long. The DNA for the CDR3 is TGCGCCAGCAGTCAACCGCAGAGCCGCCCTGGGACAGCCTTCTATGGCTACACCTTC. This translates into CASSQPQSRPGTAFYGYTF.

This clone was seen a handful of times. The chain combines TRBV19 with TRBJ2-1, with D tentatively TRBD2 (6 bases). The germline V and J ends were trimmed by 3 bases and 0 bases, with 9 bases remaining between them. CDR3 length equals 15 residues. Germline V gene lookup returns CDR1 LNHDA and CDR2 SQIVND (reference sequence). The chain's CDR3 is CASSIFGSSYNEQFF. The DNA of the CDR3 is TGTGCCAGTAGTATCTTCGGGAGCTCCTACAATGAGCAGTTCTTC. The full variable domain, its missing parts supplied by reference TRBV19 and TRBJ2-1, is DGGITQSPKYLFRKEGQNVTLSCEQNLNHDAMYWYRQDPGQGLRLIYYSQIVNDFQKGDIAEGYSVSREKKESFPLTVTSAQKNPTAFYLCASSIFGSSYNEQFFGPGTRLTVL.

In this sample, this clone turned up a few times. This chain connects TRBV27 to TRBJ1-5; D possibly corresponds to TRBD1 (5 bases). V was shortened by 6 bases and J by 2 bases, with 5 bases between the two germline ends. The CDR3 runs 12 residues. The germline CDR1 and CDR2 sequences are MNHEY and SMNVEV (reference sequence). CDR3 residues: CASSRGNQPQHF. As DNA, the CDR3 is TGTGCCAGCAGCAGGGGCAATCAGCCCCAGCATTTT.

This chain joins TRBV28 and TRBJ2-7; D is ambiguous. This CDR3 is 14 amino acids long. Germline V gives CDR1 MDHEN, CDR2 SYDVKM. V lost 3 bases and J lost 1, with 10 bases in between. CDR3 loop: CASSFPASSYEQYF. CDR3 nucleotides: TGTGCCAGCAGTTTCCCTGCGAGTTCCTACGAGCAGTACTTC.

This clone was observed a few times. The chain carries TRBV7-2 and TRBJ2-1; 10 nucleotides align to TRBD2. The trim removed 1 base at V and 4 bases at J, leaving 1 base unmatched. Germline V CDR1 and CDR2: SGHTA, FQGNSA. This CDR3 is built from 15 residues. CDR3 region: CASSLELAGYNEQFF. The CDR3, as DNA: TGTGCCAGCAGCTTAGAACTAGCGGGGTACAATGAGCAGTTCTTC.

This clone occurred a few times. The chain uses TRBV7-9 and TRBJ2-1, with D maybe TRBD1 (6 bases). This CDR3 comprises 19 residues. CDR1 is SEHNR, CDR2 FQNEAQ, per germline (reference sequence). V shed 5 bases and J shed 4 bases, with 27 bases lying between them. The CDR3 here is CASSPRAGDGVGPYNEQFF. CDR3 bases: TGTGCCAGCAGCCCTCGGGCAGGGGATGGGGTGGGCCCTTACAATGAGCAGTTCTTC.

The chain carries TRBV19 and TRBJ2-7; 8 bases are a match to TRBD1. The length of the CDR3 is 18 residues. Trimming took 4 bases from V and 1 from J; bases not matched to a gene: 15. Germline V gene lookup returns CDR1 LNHDA and CDR2 SQIVND (reference sequence). In DNA form, the CDR3 reads TGTGCCAGTAGTAGGCGGGGTACCGGGACAGGAGAATCCTACGAGCAGTACTTC. Protein: CASSRRGTGTGESYEQYF. The variable domain in full, with the rest retrieved from reference TRBV19 and TRBJ2-7, is DGGITQSPKYLFRKEGQNVTLSCEQNLNHDAMYWYRQDPGQGLRLIYYSQIVNDFQKGDIAEGYSVSREKKESFPLTVTSAQKNPTAFYLCASSRRGTGTGESYEQYFGPGTRLTVT.